The entry below gives a single TCR beta chain sequence along with its context. Its specificity is unknown. The data were obtained in a study of Ad26.COV2.S vaccination and SARS-CoV-2 variants. About the research overall: Each vaccinee took Ad26.COV2.S intramuscularly, once or twice 56 days apart. Regarding the study as a whole: Across vaccine and placebo recipients, the breadth of non-spike TCRs was similar.

The treatment is: some 20 received Ad26.COV2.S at low or high dose, single or two shots; several received placebo; per-sample allocation not given. The study sampled participants on day 63 after the first vaccine or placebo injection. Only in-frame clones appear in the TCRdb table, and some are missing; sequencing was by immunoSEQ multiplex PCR. The sample includes about 350,000 clones, 75% to 90% seen only once; the top ten take approximately 4.5%. The TCR originated in a person aged 18-60 years who received the Ad26.COV2.S COVID-19 vaccine or a placebo. The source material was peripheral blood, sampled in a trial of Ad26.COV2.S vaccine versus placebo.

This CDR3 reads CATSDPDGLYSYEQYF. The CDR3 DNA sequence: TGTGCCACCAGTGATCCGGACGGCCTCTATTCCTACGAGCAGTACTTC. The rearrangement joins TRBV24-1 to TRBJ2-7; no reliable D call. The CDR3 extends over 16 amino acids. Per germline, CDR1 KGHDR and CDR2 SFDVKD. V was pared by 3 bases and J by 1 base, with 15 bases between.